The rows below give T cell receptor beta chains drawn from one sample of a study of T-cell reconstitution after alpha-beta-depleted transplantation in children. TCRdb itself ran the PCR reads through MiXCR, one entry per CDR3 protein. The profile covers roughly 790,000 distinct CDR3 sequences, with about 16% appearing a single time and 5% taken by the ten largest. The sample consisted of PBMCs, mostly from graft donor cells, taken 360 days after TCRalphabeta/CD19-depleted stem cell transplant. These receptors were obtained from a male patient younger than 18 who had a stem cell transplant for acute lymphoblastic leukemia, so the T cells may come from the graft donor. Each CDR3 is given with its conserved first and last residue. The order of the fields is D gene, J gene, clone size, V gene, CDR3 DNA, CDR3 protein. D genes are given only for firm matches. Only part of the rows carry a size: once, few, many, or a class if the clone is expanded.

D gene: TRBD2; J gene: TRBJ2-1; clone size: .; V gene: TRBV2; CDR3 DNA: TGTGCCAGCAGTGAAAGGGGGACTAGCGGGAGCAATGAGCAGTTCTTC; CDR3 protein: CASSERGTSGSNEQFF
D gene: .; J gene: TRBJ2-5; clone size: .; V gene: TRBV20-1; CDR3 DNA: TGCAGTGCTATCGTGGCAGGCAATGCTCTAGAGACCCAGTACTTC; CDR3 protein: CSAIVAGNALETQYF
D gene: .; J gene: TRBJ1-1; clone size: few; V gene: TRBV11-2; CDR3 DNA: TGTGCCAGCAGCTTCAAACAGGGAACTGAAGCTTTCTTT; CDR3 protein: CASSFKQGTEAFF
D gene: TRBD2; J gene: TRBJ2-1; clone size: few; V gene: TRBV9; CDR3 DNA: TGTGCCAGCTCAACTAGCGGTGCCTACAATGAGCAGTTCTTC; CDR3 protein: CASSTSGAYNEQFF
D gene: .; J gene: TRBJ1-1; clone size: few; V gene: TRBV12-3/TRBV12-4; CDR3 DNA: TGTGCCAGCACCCCACGGGCCAGTCTGAACACTGAAGCTTTCTTT; CDR3 protein: CASTPRASLNTEAFF
D gene: .; J gene: TRBJ1-1; clone size: .; V gene: TRBV5-1; CDR3 DNA: TGCGCCAGCAGCCTACAGACAGAAATGAACACTGAAGCTTTCTTT; CDR3 protein: CASSLQTEMNTEAFF
D gene: .; J gene: TRBJ2-1; clone size: .; V gene: TRBV29-1; CDR3 DNA: TGCAGCGTTGAAGAAGCGGCACTTTACAATGAGCAGTTCTTC; CDR3 protein: CSVEEAALYNEQFF
D gene: TRBD2; J gene: TRBJ2-1; clone size: many; V gene: TRBV5-1; CDR3 DNA: TGCGCCAGCAGCTATGTAGCGGGTGGAAGCTCCTACAATGAGCAGTTCTTC; CDR3 protein: CASSYVAGGSSYNEQFF
D gene: TRBD2; J gene: TRBJ2-1; clone size: few; V gene: TRBV5-1; CDR3 DNA: TGCGCCAGCAGCTTGGCCCACATAGCGGGATCCTACAATGAGCAGTTCTTC; CDR3 protein: CASSLAHIAGSYNEQFF
D gene: .; J gene: TRBJ2-1; clone size: .; V gene: TRBV12-3/TRBV12-4; CDR3 DNA: TGTGCCAGCAGTTTATACGGGAGCCCCTACAATGAGCAGTTCTTC; CDR3 protein: CASSLYGSPYNEQFF
D gene: TRBD2; J gene: TRBJ2-1; clone size: .; V gene: TRBV4-1; CDR3 DNA: TGCGCCAGCAGCGGACTAGTCAATGAGCAGTTCTTC; CDR3 protein: CASSGLVNEQFF
D gene: .; J gene: TRBJ2-5; clone size: few; V gene: TRBV9; CDR3 DNA: TGTGCCAGCAGCGGTACAGTCAGCTGGGAGACCCAGTACTTC; CDR3 protein: CASSGTVSWETQYF
D gene: TRBD1; J gene: TRBJ2-7; clone size: .; V gene: TRBV7-8; CDR3 DNA: TGTGCCAGCAGCCCGATGACAGGGAACTATTACGAGCAGTACTTC; CDR3 protein: CASSPMTGNYYEQYF
D gene: .; J gene: TRBJ2-5; clone size: .; V gene: TRBV7-2; CDR3 DNA: TGTGCCAGCAGCTTAAGTCACTTC; CDR3 protein: CASSLSHF
D gene: TRBD1; J gene: TRBJ2-7; clone size: few; V gene: TRBV7-9; CDR3 DNA: TGTGCCAGCAGCCTAGGGACAGGCCCTACCTACGAGCAGTACTTC; CDR3 protein: CASSLGTGPTYEQYF
D gene: .; J gene: TRBJ2-5; clone size: .; V gene: TRBV4-2; CDR3 DNA: TGTGCCAGCAGCCTCCTCACTACTAGGGGTGGAGGGGGAGAGACCCAGTACTTC; CDR3 protein: CASSLLTTRGGGGETQYF